Presented here are 29 T cell receptor beta chains from one specimen sequenced in a study of T cells after posttransplantation cyclophosphamide. The data were produced by immunoSEQ multiplex PCR, yet TCRdb's version contains in-frame clones alone and is incomplete. Observed in the sample are about 26,000 clones, none of them singletons. The sequenced material came from PBMCs. The receptors shown here come from a man aged 45-65 years in good health, CMV-negative, and a related stem cell transplant donor.

Many counts were recorded for this clone. The CDR3 reads CATQINRGEEPQHF. DNA for the CDR3: TGTGCCACCCAAATAAACAGGGGTGAAGAGCCCCAGCATTTT. The genes are TRBV10-3 and TRBJ1-5, with 7 bases matching TRBD1. From germline, CDR1 is ENHRY and CDR2 SYGVKD. After removal of 10 bases from V and 8 bases from J, the junction contained 14 bases not matched to a gene. This CDR3 contains 14 residues.

This clone was seen repeatedly, ten times or more. The V gene is TRBV7-3, the J gene TRBJ2-3, with 10 bases lining up with TRBD2. Germline assignment: CDR1 SGHTA and CDR2 FQGTGA. The ends lost 1 base at V and 5 bases at J; junction bases unmatched: 6. The CDR3 has 16 residues. The CDR3 DNA sequence: TGTGCCAGCAGCTTAAGAGCGGGGGGGCCGGGAGATACGCAGTATTTT. Amino acids: CASSLRAGGPGDTQYF.

This clone was detected ten times or more. The genes are TRBV5-1 and TRBJ1-1; D may be TRBD1 (6 bases). CDR1 is SGHRS and CDR2 is YFSETQ in the germline V gene. This CDR3 has 15 amino acids. V was pared by 2 bases and J by 1 base, with 12 bases between. The CDR3: CASSLTGLGNTEAFF. CDR3 coding DNA: TGCGCCAGCAGCTTAACAGGGTTGGGGAACACTGAAGCTTTCTTT.

This clone showed up many times. The rearrangement joins TRBV7-9 to TRBJ1-1; D gene uncertain. The CDR3 totals 12 residues. Germline lookup yields CDR1 SEHNR and CDR2 FQNEAQ (reference sequence). V shed 5 bases and J shed 5 bases, with 9 bases lying between them. CDR3 sequence (DNA): TGTGCCAGCAGCCGAGGCCATACTGAAGCTTTCTTT. This encodes CASSRGHTEAFF.

In its sample, this clone was seen many times. The V and J genes are TRBV11-2 and TRBJ1-2, with D perhaps matching TRBD1 (6 bases). Trimming took 5 bases from V and 3 from J, leaving 28 bases between them. This CDR3 contains 19 residues. Germline CDR1 and CDR2: SGHAT and FQNNGV. The CDR3 nucleotides read TGTGCCAGCAGCCCAACGACCGGGACAACCCGAGGGGAGTACTATGGCTACACCTTC. It encodes CASSPTTGTTRGEYYGYTF.

This clone has ten or more counts. The chain links TRBV19 to TRBJ2-1, with 8 nucleotides matching TRBD1. Germline CDR1 is LNHDA and CDR2 is SQIVND (reference sequence). CDR3 length: 14 residues. V dropped 7 bases and J dropped 6; count of bases not matched to a gene: 8. CDR3 bases: TGTGCCAGTACCTTGCGGACAGGGAGCAATGAGCAGTTCTTC. The encoded protein is CASTLRTGSNEQFF.

This clone showed up many times. The rearrangement links TRBV6-6 to TRBJ2-7, with D hard to call. V was trimmed by 4 bases and J by 3 bases, leaving 4 bases between them. CDR3 size: 11 residues. Germline V gene lookup returns CDR1 MNHNY and CDR2 SVGAGI (reference sequence). CDR3 residues: CASSSLYEQYF. CDR3 DNA: TGTGCCAGCAGTTCCCTCTACGAGCAGTACTTC.

At least ten counts were recorded for this clone. The chain carries TRBV27 and TRBJ2-5, with 10 positions matching TRBD2. V gave up 2 bases and J gave up 2 bases; unmatched junction bases: 8. From germline, CDR1 is MNHEY and CDR2 SMNVEV (reference sequence). CDR3 length equals 17 residues. The CDR3 DNA reads as TGTGCCAGCAGTTTAAGGGCCCCTAGCGGGGGACAAGAGACCCAGTACTTC. Protein product: CASSLRAPSGGQETQYF.

This clone has ten or more counts. CDR3 DNA sequence: TGTGCCAGCAGTGAAAACCAGGGTGGTGGCTACACCTTC. Its translation: CASSENQGGGYTF. The chain combines TRBV6-1 with TRBJ1-2; weak D call: TRBD1 (5 bases). Trimming took 2 bases from V and 7 from J, leaving 11 bases between them. Germline V gene lookup returns CDR1 MNHNS and CDR2 SASEGT. The CDR3 loop spans 13 amino acids.

This clone was seen ten or more times. V is TRBV4-2 and J is TRBJ2-1, with D perhaps matching TRBD1 (5 bases). Germline V CDR1 and CDR2: LGHNA, YNFKEQ. With 3 bases removed from V and 9 bases from J, the gap between germline ends came to 12 bases. The CDR3 runs 13 residues. As DNA, the CDR3 is TGTGCCAGCAGCCATCGCCCAGGGCCTGAGCAGTTCTTC. Translating gives CASSHRPGPEQFF.

This clone was counted at least ten times. The rearrangement joins TRBV2 to TRBJ2-4, with D possibly being TRBD2 (5 bases). The CDR3 is 14 residues long. Germline CDR1 reads SNHLY; CDR2 reads FYNNEI. The germline V and J ends were trimmed by 2 bases and 6 bases, with 11 bases remaining between them. CDR3 loop: CASSESVRGNIQYF. The CDR3 DNA reads as TGTGCCAGCAGTGAAAGTGTCCGGGGAAACATTCAGTACTTC.

This clone was observed at least ten times. The chain uses TRBV4-1 and TRBJ1-1, with D possibly TRBD1 on 5 matching bases. The CDR3 is 16 residues long. V was pared by 0 bases and J by 9 bases, with 20 bases between. Per germline, CDR1 MGHRA and CDR2 YSYEKL. The CDR3 DNA is TGCGCCAGCAGCCAAGAAGGCGCCAGGGACTCGAATCAAGCTTTCTTT. Its protein product is CASSQEGARDSNQAFF.

This clone occurred many times. CDR3 residues: CASSLDFEGTDTQYF. The CDR3 nucleotides read TGTGCCAGCAGCTTAGACTTTGAGGGCACAGATACGCAGTATTTT. The chain couples TRBV7-6 to TRBJ2-3, with D unclear. Looked up from germline, CDR1 is SGHVS and CDR2 is FNYEAQ. There are 15 residues in the CDR3. The ends were cut back, 1 base at V and 1 base at J, with 9 bases in the middle.

Ten or more counts support this clone. J is TRBJ2-2 and V is TRBV10-2, with D perhaps matching TRBD1 (5 bases). V was pared by 8 bases and J by 1 base, with 14 bases between. Germline CDR1 reads WSHSY; CDR2 reads SAAADI. The CDR3 loop spans 15 amino acids. For the CDR3, the DNA is TGCGCCAGCGGTCCAGGGTCCTTGAACACCGGGGAGCTGTTTTTT. This sequence encodes CASGPGSLNTGELFF.

This clone showed up many times. The chain links TRBV7-3 to TRBJ1-1; TRBD1 might be the D (6 bases). Germline CDR1 and CDR2: SGHTA and FQGTGA. The V and J ends lost 5 bases and 4 bases respectively, with 11 bases between them. The CDR3 runs to 13 residues. This chain's CDR3 is CASSPGGATEAFF. The DNA of the CDR3 is TGTGCCAGCAGCCCGGGGGGGGCCACTGAAGCTTTCTTT.

In its sample, this clone was seen many times. The CDR3 DNA sequence: TGTGCCAGCAGTCGCGGGATCTCCTACGAGCAGTACTTC. Translating it yields CASSRGISYEQYF. V and J are TRBV6-1 and TRBJ2-7; perhaps TRBD2 as D (6 bases). The CDR3 runs 13 residues. Trimming took off 5 bases at V and 0 bases at J, with 8 bases between the two ends. CDR1 and CDR2 (germline): MNHNS, SASEGT.

This clone was counted at least ten times. The CDR3 nucleotides are TGTGCCAGCAGTTATGACATACAAGAGACCCAGTACTTC. Protein product: CASSYDIQETQYF. The chain recombines TRBV2 with TRBJ2-5; no reliable D call. This CDR3 is 13 amino acids long. Germline V gives CDR1 SNHLY, CDR2 FYNNEI. The V end was cut by 5 bases, the J end by 2 bases, with 9 bases between.

This clone has at least ten counts. The J gene is TRBJ2-1, the V gene TRBV5-6; D perhaps matches TRBD1 (6 bases). CDR3 length: 15 residues. The germline V and J ends were trimmed by 1 base and 3 bases, with 11 bases remaining between them. Germline CDR1 SGHDT, CDR2 YYEEEE. In DNA, the CDR3 is TGTGCCAGCAGCTTGAACAGGGCGTTCTACAATGAGCAGTTCTTC. Its translation is CASSLNRAFYNEQFF.

This clone was observed at least ten times. The gene calls are TRBV19 and TRBJ1-5, with D tentatively TRBD1 (5 bases). Germline CDR1 is LNHDA and CDR2 is SQIVND (reference sequence). The ends were cut back, 3 bases at V and 7 bases at J, with 10 bases in the middle. CDR3 length: 13 amino acids. The CDR3 is CASSMSGYQPQHF. Written as DNA, the CDR3 is TGTGCCAGTAGTATGTCAGGGTACCAGCCCCAGCATTTT.

This clone was found many times. The rearrangement links TRBV27 to TRBJ2-7; 8 bases match TRBD2. The CDR3 has 13 residues. Germline values: CDR1 MNHEY, CDR2 SMNVEV (reference sequence). With 6 bases clipped from V and 5 bases from J, the junction kept 6 bases outside the gene matches. The CDR3 nucleotides are TGTGCCAGCAGACCGGGAGGGGGGCACGAGCAGTACTTC. Translated: CASRPGGGHEQYF.

This clone occurred many times. The V call is TRBV2, the J call TRBJ2-5; 7 bases are a match to TRBD1. This CDR3 comprises 14 residues. The germline V gene encodes CDR1 SNHLY and CDR2 FYNNEI. Unmatched junction bases numbered 3, after V lost 4 bases and J lost 1 base. In DNA, the CDR3 is TGTGCCAGCAGTGGGAACAGGGGCCAAGAGACCCAGTACTTC. It encodes CASSGNRGQETQYF.

This clone was observed many times. The rearrangement links TRBV7-3 to TRBJ2-6; weak D call: TRBD1 (5 bases). This CDR3 contains 16 residues. The V end was cut by 3 bases, the J end by 0 bases, with 9 bases between. The V gene's germline CDR1 is SGHTA and CDR2 FQGTGA. The CDR3 DNA is TGTGCCAGCAGCTTGGACACCCGCTCTGGGGCCAACGTCCTGACTTTC. This codes for CASSLDTRSGANVLTF. The variable domain in full, with the rest retrieved from reference TRBV7-3 and TRBJ2-6, is GAGVSQTPSNKVTEKGKYVELRCDPISGHTALYWYRQSLGQGPEFLIYFQGTGAADDSGLPNDRFFAVRPEGSVSTLKIQRTERGDSAVYLCASSLDTRSGANVLTFGAGSRLTVL.

This clone was counted ten times or more. This sequence joins TRBV5-1 and TRBJ2-3; 8 bases are a match to TRBD2. Per the germline V gene, CDR1 is SGHRS and CDR2 is YFSETQ. V dropped 4 bases and J dropped 2; count of bases not matched to a gene: 9. The CDR3 totals 16 residues. The CDR3: CASSTAGTSNTDTQYF. DNA for the CDR3: TGCGCCAGCAGCACAGCCGGGACTAGTAACACAGATACGCAGTATTTT.

This clone was seen ten or more times. The V gene is TRBV9, the J gene TRBJ2-3; 8 bases map to TRBD2. Germline trimming cut 2 bases from V and 2 bases from J; bases unmatched to any gene: 4. The germline V gene encodes CDR1 SGDLS and CDR2 YYNGEE. This CDR3 region has 15 residues. CDR3: CASSVTSAYTDTQYF. The CDR3, as DNA: TGTGCCAGCAGCGTGACTAGCGCATACACAGATACGCAGTATTTT.

This clone was recorded many times. The gene calls are TRBV19 and TRBJ1-5; D is undetermined. Trimming left V 5 bases short and J 6 bases short, with 17 bases between. The CDR3 is 15 residues long. CDR1 is LNHDA and CDR2 is SQIVND in the germline V gene (reference sequence). The CDR3 reads CASSSFSGMGQPQHF. CDR3 DNA: TGTGCCAGTAGTTCGTTCTCGGGGATGGGTCAGCCCCAGCATTTT.

This clone was seen ten or more times. The chain recombines TRBV19 with TRBJ1-2; D not certain. V was clipped by 5 bases and J by 8 bases, with 24 bases between them. The CDR3 has 16 residues. Germline V gene lookup returns CDR1 LNHDA and CDR2 SQIVND (reference sequence). The DNA of the CDR3 is TGTGCCAGTAGTTCCAGAGAAGGTTGGAGGGTAATGGGCTACACCTTC. As protein: CASSSREGWRVMGYTF.

This clone was observed at least ten times. The chain links TRBV5-1 to TRBJ2-7, with TRBD1 identical over 8 bases. This CDR3 is 14 amino acids long. Germline V CDR1 and CDR2: SGHRS, YFSETQ. V was clipped by 4 bases and J by 6 bases; unmatched bases: 9. CDR3 coding DNA: TGCGCCAGCAGCGTACAGGGGGACGAGGTCGAGCAGTACTTC. Encoded protein: CASSVQGDEVEQYF.

This clone was detected ten times or more. The V gene is TRBV19, the J gene TRBJ2-5; 8 positions match TRBD1. Judging by the DNA end, TRBJ2-7 fits better; the J call may be wrong. Germline V gene lookup returns CDR1 LNHDA and CDR2 SQIVND (reference sequence). This CDR3 is 14 amino acids long. The CDR3 DNA follows: TGTGCCAGTAGTATCACCAGGGGGCCCTACGAGCAGTACTTC. Protein product: CASSITRGPYEQYF.

This clone occurred many times. The chain couples TRBV27 to TRBJ1-1, with TRBD1 matching over 8 bases. V shed 7 bases and J 0 bases; nucleotides not matched to a gene: 4. CDR1 is MNHEY, CDR2 SMNVEV, per germline (reference sequence). The CDR3 loop spans 14 amino acids. The CDR3 region is CASTQDRVNTEAFF. The CDR3 region has the DNA TGTGCCAGCACCCAGGACAGGGTGAACACTGAAGCTTTCTTT.